This TCR beta chain was obtained from a study of cytomegalovirus exposure and HLA in healthy donors. The PCR was carried out with 60 Vbeta primers and 13 Jbeta primers. Here immunoSEQ multiplex PCR was the method, and the copy in TCRdb shows in-frame clones only, minus some. The sample lists approximately 170,000 clones, 76% occurring once. Details on this clone: Its antigen is unknown.

Study-wide results and limits: V- and J-gene trimming in TCR beta was tied to a missense DCLRE1C variant by an analysis performed later.

Per germline, CDR1 LNHDA and CDR2 SQIVND (reference sequence). Trimming cost V 5 bases and J 2 bases; bases outside gene matches: 7. The length of the CDR3 is 15 residues. This sequence originates from a female donor in good health and CMV-seronegative. J is TRBJ2-7 and V is TRBV19, with 9 bases identical to TRBD1. Sequenced: PBMCs. The CDR3 sequence is CASSRHGTGTYEQYF. CDR3 nucleotides: TGTGCCAGTAGTCGCCACGGGACAGGGACCTACGAGCAGTACTTC.